The 27 T cell receptor beta chains below come from one sample, sequenced in a study of cytomegalovirus exposure and HLA in healthy donors. The table came from immunoSEQ multiplex PCR; TCRdb's copy has only in-frame clones and leaves some out. This sample has 150,000 to 200,000 clones, with roughly 82% found just once. The material sequenced was PBMCs. The source of these receptors is a woman younger than 30 in good health and CMV-seronegative.

Points on this clone: Other DNA sequences in the sample encode the same CDR3. V and J are TRBV7-9 and TRBJ2-4; TRBD2 matches 7 bases. This CDR3 contains 16 residues. Trimming took 1 base from V and 6 from J; bases not matched to a gene: 9. The germline V gene encodes CDR1 SEHNR and CDR2 FQNEAQ (reference sequence). Here the CDR3 DNA reads TGTGCCAGCAGCTTAGGCGGGACTGGCGGGGGAAACATTCAGTACTTC. Translated, it gives CASSLGGTGGGNIQYF.

The chain uses TRBV5-1 and TRBJ2-3, with 15 nucleotides matching TRBD2. CDR1 is SGHRS, CDR2 YFSETQ, per germline. This CDR3 has 21 residues. Losses at the gene ends were 4 bases for V and 0 bases for J; bases not matched to a gene: 15. This CDR3 reads CASSRVSLGLAGGQSTDTQYF. DNA of the CDR3: TGCGCCAGCAGCCGCGTGAGTTTGGGACTAGCGGGGGGACAAAGCACAGATACGCAGTATTTT.

This rearrangement joins TRBV13 to TRBJ1-3, with 7 bases lining up with TRBD1. V lost 5 bases, J lost 2 bases, and 3 bases stayed unmatched. This CDR3 contains 14 residues. Germline CDR1 is PRHDT and CDR2 is FYEKMQ (reference sequence). The CDR3 bases are TGTGCCAGCAGCATGACAGGGACTGGAAACACCATATATTTT. It translates to CASSMTGTGNTIYF.

Of note for this clone: In the same sample, other DNA sequences code for this CDR3. This sequence joins TRBV5-1 and TRBJ1-5; D might be TRBD1 (6 bases). CDR1 and CDR2 from the germline V gene are SGHRS and YFSETQ. V was shortened by 0 bases and J by 0 bases, with 7 bases between the two germline ends. There are 15 residues in the CDR3. The CDR3 nucleotides read TGCGCCAGCAGCTTGGAAGGGGGTAGCAATCAGCCCCAGCATTTT. It is translated as CASSLEGGSNQPQHF.

J is TRBJ2-2 and V is TRBV27, with 8 bases identical to TRBD2. Germline-derived CDR1 and CDR2 are MNHEY and SMNVEV (reference sequence). The V segment lost 5 bases and the J segment 1 base; nucleotides outside the gene matches: 3. CDR3 length: 15 residues. The CDR3 coding sequence is TGTGCCAGCAGTCCTCTAGCGGGGAACACCGGGGAGCTGTTTTTT. Its protein is CASSPLAGNTGELFF.

This sequence joins TRBV5-1 and TRBJ2-7; TRBD2 matches at 11 bases. The CDR3 has 18 amino acids. The germline V gene has CDR1 SGHRS and CDR2 YFSETQ. The V gene end was trimmed by 4 bases and the J gene end by 0 bases; junction bases not matched to a gene: 12. Here the CDR3 DNA reads TGCGCCAGCAGCGGGGGACTAGCGGCCGCTATTAGCTCCTACGAGCAGTACTTC. Translation gives CASSGGLAAAISSYEQYF.

The genes are TRBV27 and TRBJ2-7, with 9 bases that match TRBD1. V was clipped by 5 bases and J by 3 bases; unmatched bases: 8. The CDR3 totals 15 residues. Germline lookup yields CDR1 MNHEY and CDR2 SMNVEV (reference sequence). CDR3 nucleotides: TGTGCCAGCAGTCTACACCGGGACAGGGACTACGAGCAGTACTTC. Residues: CASSLHRDRDYEQYF.

The chain joins TRBV18 to TRBJ2-5; 10 bases are a match to TRBD1. This CDR3 is 17 amino acids long. Losses at the gene ends were 0 bases for V and 5 bases for J; bases not matched to a gene: 9. Per the germline V gene, CDR1 is KGHSH and CDR2 is LQKENI. The CDR3 sequence: CASSPPHAGTGVETQYF. The CDR3 DNA reads as TGTGCCAGCTCACCACCACACGCCGGGACAGGGGTTGAGACCCAGTACTTC.

The rearrangement uses TRBV2 and TRBJ2-1, with 10 bases lining up with TRBD2. The ends lost 3 bases at V and 3 bases at J; junction bases unmatched: 5. In germline, CDR1 is SNHLY, CDR2 FYNNEI. The CDR3 is 16 residues long. The CDR3, as DNA: TGTGCCAGCAGTGACCCTAGACTAGCGGGCTACAATGAGCAGTTCTTC. As protein: CASSDPRLAGYNEQFF.

This sequence joins TRBV27 and TRBJ2-4; D is perhaps TRBD2 (6 bases). V was cut by 6 bases and J by 2 bases, with 17 bases left in between. In germline, CDR1 is MNHEY, CDR2 SMNVEV (reference sequence). This CDR3 spans 16 amino acids. CDR3 loop: CASSELTSLSKNIQYF. CDR3 nucleotide sequence: TGTGCCAGCAGCGAACTCACTAGCTTATCCAAAAACATTCAGTACTTC.

This rearrangement joins TRBV18 to TRBJ1-1; the D gene is possibly TRBD1 (6 bases). The CDR3 contains 15 residues. Germline V gene sequence: CDR1 KGHSH, CDR2 LQKENI. The V gene lost 2 bases and the J gene lost 8 bases, with 18 bases spanning the gap. CDR3 sequence (DNA): TGTGCCAGCTCACCAGGATTCGGGGGGCTTAGGGAAGCTTTCTTT. Protein product: CASSPGFGGLREAFF.

The chain carries TRBV30 and TRBJ1-2; 7 nucleotides align to TRBD1. V lost 0 bases and J lost 8; bases outside the gene matches: 6. Germline values: CDR1 GTSNPN, CDR2 SVGIG (reference sequence). CDR3 length: 13 residues. The DNA of the CDR3 is TGTGCCTGGAGTGTACAGGGGTACGGCGGCTACACCTTC. As protein: CAWSVQGYGGYTF.

The chain couples TRBV11-2 to TRBJ2-3; D is unclear. There are 12 residues in the CDR3. With 5 bases removed from V and 0 bases from J, the gap between germline ends came to 3 bases. Germline-derived CDR1 and CDR2 are SGHAT and FQNNGV. Here the CDR3 DNA reads TGTGCCAGCAGCCAGAGCACAGATACGCAGTATTTT. Translating it yields CASSQSTDTQYF.

This clone was observed a single time. The chain links TRBV4-2 to TRBJ1-5, with TRBD1 as a possible D gene (6 bases). The length of the CDR3 is 15 residues. The germline CDR1 and CDR2 sequences are LGHNA and YNFKEQ. Trimming took off 5 bases at V and 1 base at J, with 12 bases between the two ends. CDR3 region: CASSENRASNQPQHF. In DNA, the CDR3 is TGTGCCAGCAGCGAAAACAGGGCGAGCAATCAGCCCCAGCATTTT.

This rearrangement joins TRBV7-9 to TRBJ2-3, with D unclear. This CDR3 spans 12 amino acids. V shed 3 bases and J shed 4 bases, with 5 bases lying between them. From germline, CDR1 is SEHNR and CDR2 FQNEAQ (reference sequence). As DNA, the CDR3 is TGTGCCAGCAGCTTCCCTGCAGATACGCAGTATTTT. It translates to CASSFPADTQYF.

The V and J genes are TRBV15 and TRBJ2-1, with TRBD1 identical over 8 bases. V lost 2 bases and J lost 6; bases outside the gene matches: 9. The CDR3 extends over 16 amino acids. CDR1 is LNHNV and CDR2 is YYDKDF in the germline V gene (reference sequence). CDR3 region: CATSRNRDRKRNEQFF. DNA of the CDR3: TGTGCCACCAGCAGAAACCGGGACAGGAAACGCAATGAGCAGTTCTTC.

The V gene is TRBV6-5, the J gene TRBJ2-7; D unclear. Germline V lookup: CDR1 MNHEY, CDR2 SVGAGI. V was pared by 0 bases and J by 0 bases, with 6 bases between. The CDR3 totals 14 residues. The CDR3 region is CASSYSGFSYEQYF. Here the CDR3 DNA reads TGTGCCAGCAGTTACTCCGGGTTCTCCTACGAGCAGTACTTC.

This clone was recorded a few times. The chain joins TRBV18 to TRBJ1-1; 7 nucleotides line up with TRBD1. Germline values: CDR1 KGHSH, CDR2 LQKENI. J gave up 0 bases and V 1 base, and 5 bases lay outside the gene matches. The CDR3 runs 16 residues. The CDR3, as DNA: TGTGCCAGCTCACCACTGGGGACAGCCTTGAACACTGAAGCTTTCTTT. It specifies CASSPLGTALNTEAFF.

The chain is built from TRBV28 and TRBJ2-2, with a weak D call TRBD2 (5 bases). Germline V gives CDR1 MDHEN, CDR2 SYDVKM. The CDR3 extends over 13 amino acids. The V end lost 4 bases, the J end lost 5 bases, and 8 bases lay between the germline ends. CDR3 sequence: CASSSGGTGELFF. The DNA of the CDR3 is TGTGCCAGCAGTTCCGGAGGAACCGGGGAGCTGTTTTTT.

The chain has TRBV5-4 and TRBJ2-1, with 7 positions matching TRBD2. With 3 bases clipped from V and 4 bases from J, the junction kept 7 bases outside the gene matches. Germline V lookup: CDR1 SGHNT, CDR2 YYREEE (reference sequence). There are 15 residues in the CDR3. The CDR3: CASSYRRERYNEQFF. The DNA for the CDR3 is TGTGCCAGCAGCTACCGGCGGGAGAGATACAATGAGCAGTTCTTC.

V gene TRBV30 combines with J gene TRBJ2-5, with D possibly TRBD2 on 6 matching bases. Between the trimmed V and J ends, which lost 3 bases and 4 bases, there was a span of 12 bases. The CDR3 extends over 13 amino acids. Germline CDR1 reads GTSNPN; CDR2 reads SVGIG (reference sequence). CDR3 nucleotides: TGTGCCTGGAGCCACTCCGGGGGAGAGACCCAGTACTTC. This translates into CAWSHSGGETQYF.

The chain carries TRBV27 and TRBJ2-5; possible D gene TRBD2, 6 bases. The CDR3 has 13 residues. Trimming stripped 5 bases from V and 5 bases from J, with 12 bases between. The V gene's germline CDR1 is MNHEY and CDR2 SMNVEV (reference sequence). The DNA of the CDR3 is TGTGCCAGCAGTACCGGGACTTTTGAGACCCAGTACTTC. Protein product: CASSTGTFETQYF.

This chain links TRBV6-5 with TRBJ1-1; 7 bases fit TRBD1. Germline CDR1 reads MNHEY; CDR2 reads SVGAGI. The CDR3 totals 14 residues. With 6 bases clipped from V and 5 bases from J, the junction kept 9 bases outside the gene matches. CDR3 residues: CASSKGQGETEAFF. Written as DNA, the CDR3 is TGTGCCAGCAGCAAGGGGCAGGGGGAAACTGAAGCTTTCTTT.

This rearrangement joins TRBV20-1 to TRBJ1-2; the D is unclear. V gave up 2 bases and J gave up 2 bases, with 3 bases separating them. Germline V gene sequence: CDR1 DFQATT, CDR2 SNEGSKA (reference sequence). The CDR3 totals 11 residues. CDR3 nucleotide sequence: TGCAGTGCTAGATTAAACTATGGCTACACCTTC. Its protein product is CSARLNYGYTF.

V is TRBV6-1 and J is TRBJ1-5; 10 nucleotides agree with TRBD1. The CDR3 contains 15 residues. CDR1 is MNHNS and CDR2 is SASEGT in the germline V gene. J gave up 4 bases and V 3 bases, and 3 bases lay outside the gene matches. CDR3 bases: TGTGCCAGCAGTGAGACAGGGGGCAGTAATCAGCCCCAGCATTTT. It is translated as CASSETGGSNQPQHF.

The rearrangement uses TRBV5-1 and TRBJ1-1; TRBD1 is a possible D gene (6 bases). Germline values: CDR1 SGHRS, CDR2 YFSETQ. CDR3 length equals 14 residues. V dropped 4 bases and J dropped 1 base, with 11 bases sitting between them. In nucleotides, the CDR3 is TGCGCCAGCAGCGTAACAGGGCAGAACACTGAAGCTTTCTTT. The encoded protein is CASSVTGQNTEAFF.

The chain couples TRBV6-6 to TRBJ1-6; D not certain. This CDR3 comprises 12 residues. V was cut by 5 bases and J by 10 bases, with 9 bases left in between. Germline V gene data show CDR1 as MNHNY and CDR2 as SVGAGI (reference sequence). The CDR3 sequence: CASSQRSSPLHF. The CDR3 region has the DNA TGTGCCAGCAGTCAAAGGAGCTCACCCCTCCACTTT.